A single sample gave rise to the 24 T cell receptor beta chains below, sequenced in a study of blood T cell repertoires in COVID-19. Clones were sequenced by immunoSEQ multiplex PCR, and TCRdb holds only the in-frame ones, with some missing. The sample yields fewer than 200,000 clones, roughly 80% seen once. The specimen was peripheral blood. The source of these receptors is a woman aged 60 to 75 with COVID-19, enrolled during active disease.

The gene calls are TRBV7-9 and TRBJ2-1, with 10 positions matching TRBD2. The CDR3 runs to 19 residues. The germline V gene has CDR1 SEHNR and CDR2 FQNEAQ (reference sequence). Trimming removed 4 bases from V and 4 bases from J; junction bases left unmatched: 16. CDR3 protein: CASSSILAGRKEAYNEQFF. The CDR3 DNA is TGTGCCAGCAGCTCCATACTAGCGGGGCGAAAAGAAGCTTACAATGAGCAGTTCTTC.

In nucleotides, the CDR3 is TGTGCCAGCAGCCTATCCCGGGGAGAGACCCAGTACTTC. Amino acids: CASSLSRGETQYF. This rearrangement joins TRBV6-5 to TRBJ2-5, with D possibly matching TRBD2 (5 bases). The CDR3 spans 13 residues. Trimming pared 6 bases from V and 4 bases from J, leaving 12 bases between. The germline CDR1 and CDR2 sequences are MNHEY and SVGAGI.

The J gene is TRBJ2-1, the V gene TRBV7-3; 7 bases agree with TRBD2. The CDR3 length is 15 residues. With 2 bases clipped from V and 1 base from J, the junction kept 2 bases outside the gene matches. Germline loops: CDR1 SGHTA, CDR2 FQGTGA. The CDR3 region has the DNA TGTGCCAGCAGCTTACTGGGGGGGTCCTACAATGAGCAGTTCTTC. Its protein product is CASSLLGGSYNEQFF.

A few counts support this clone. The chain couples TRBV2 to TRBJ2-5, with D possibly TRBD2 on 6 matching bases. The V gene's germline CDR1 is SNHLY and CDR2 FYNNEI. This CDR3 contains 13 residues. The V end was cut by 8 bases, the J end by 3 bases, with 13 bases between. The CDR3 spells CASEFGGKETQYF. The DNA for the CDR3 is TGTGCCAGCGAATTCGGGGGAAAAGAGACCCAGTACTTC.

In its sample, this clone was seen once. CDR3 region: CASSSVAGSEGTQYF. DNA for the CDR3: TGTGCCAGCAGCTCCGTGGCGGGGAGTGAAGGTACGCAGTATTTT. The V call is TRBV9, the J call TRBJ2-3, with D possibly matching TRBD2 (6 bases). The CDR3 length is 15 residues. CDR1 and CDR2 from the germline V gene are SGDLS and YYNGEE. V lost 4 bases to trimming and J lost 8 bases, with 20 bases between them.

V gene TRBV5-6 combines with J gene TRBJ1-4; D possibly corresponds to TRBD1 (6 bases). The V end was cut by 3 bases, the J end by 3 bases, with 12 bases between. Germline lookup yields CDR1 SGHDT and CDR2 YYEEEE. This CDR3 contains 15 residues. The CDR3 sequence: CASSSGVRANEKLFF. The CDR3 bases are TGTGCCAGCAGCTCAGGGGTTCGGGCTAATGAAAAACTGTTTTTT.

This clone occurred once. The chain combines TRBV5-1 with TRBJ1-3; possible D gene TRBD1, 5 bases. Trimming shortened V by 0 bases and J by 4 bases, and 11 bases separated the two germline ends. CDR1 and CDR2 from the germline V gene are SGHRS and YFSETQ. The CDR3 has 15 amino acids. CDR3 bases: TGCGCCAGCAGCTTGGCCCAGGGCGTAGGAAACACCATATATTTT. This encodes CASSLAQGVGNTIYF.

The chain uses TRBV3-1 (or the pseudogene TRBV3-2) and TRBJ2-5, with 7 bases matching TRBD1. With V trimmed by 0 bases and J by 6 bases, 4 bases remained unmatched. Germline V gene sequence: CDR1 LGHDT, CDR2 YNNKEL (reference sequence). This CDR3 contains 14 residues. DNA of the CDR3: TGTGCCAGCAGCCAAGAAGGGGGCAGGCAGACCCAGTACTTC. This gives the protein CASSQEGGRQTQYF.

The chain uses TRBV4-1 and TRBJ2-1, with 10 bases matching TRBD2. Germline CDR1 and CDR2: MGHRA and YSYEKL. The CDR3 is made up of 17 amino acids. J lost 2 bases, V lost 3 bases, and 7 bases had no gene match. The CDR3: CASSQQSGRAPYNEQFF. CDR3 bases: TGCGCCAGCAGCCAGCAGAGCGGGAGGGCCCCCTACAATGAGCAGTTCTTC.

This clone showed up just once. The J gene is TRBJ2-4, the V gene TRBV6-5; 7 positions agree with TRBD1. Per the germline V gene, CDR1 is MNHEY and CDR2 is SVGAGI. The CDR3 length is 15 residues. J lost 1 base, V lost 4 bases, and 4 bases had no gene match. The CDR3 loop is CASSSTGVAKNIQYF. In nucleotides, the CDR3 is TGTGCCAGCAGTTCAACAGGGGTGGCCAAAAACATTCAGTACTTC.

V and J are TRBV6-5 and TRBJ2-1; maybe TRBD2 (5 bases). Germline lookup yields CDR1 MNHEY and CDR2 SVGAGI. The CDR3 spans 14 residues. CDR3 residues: CAVRGTSSYNEQFF. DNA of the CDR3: TGTGCAGTCCGGGGTACCAGCTCCTACAATGAGCAGTTCTTC.

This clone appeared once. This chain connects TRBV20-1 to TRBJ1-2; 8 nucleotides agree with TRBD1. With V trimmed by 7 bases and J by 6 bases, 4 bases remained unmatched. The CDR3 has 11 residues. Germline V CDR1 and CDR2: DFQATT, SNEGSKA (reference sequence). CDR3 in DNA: TGCAGTGTTCTGACAGGGGATGGCTACACCTTC. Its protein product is CSVLTGDGYTF.

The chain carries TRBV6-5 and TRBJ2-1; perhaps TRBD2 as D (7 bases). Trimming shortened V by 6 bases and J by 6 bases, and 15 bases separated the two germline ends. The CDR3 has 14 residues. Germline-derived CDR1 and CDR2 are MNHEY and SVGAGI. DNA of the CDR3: TGTGCCAGCAGCCCCGGGGGGCGAGCCAATGAGCAGTTCTTC. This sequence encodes CASSPGGRANEQFF.

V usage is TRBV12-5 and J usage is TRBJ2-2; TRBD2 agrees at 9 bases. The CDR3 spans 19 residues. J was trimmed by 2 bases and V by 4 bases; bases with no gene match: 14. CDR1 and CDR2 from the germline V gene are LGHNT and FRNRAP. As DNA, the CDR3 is TGTGCTAGTGGTTCGTCAATAGGTAGCGGGAGCCTAAACACCGGGGAGCTGTTTTTT. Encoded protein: CASGSSIGSGSLNTGELFF.

The CDR3 spells CASGTSSNQPQHF. CDR3 DNA: TGTGCCAGCGGGACAAGTAGCAATCAGCCCCAGCATTTT. The chain links TRBV6-5 to TRBJ1-5, with D possibly TRBD1 on 6 matching bases. V was shortened by 8 bases and J by 0 bases, with 8 bases between the two germline ends. This CDR3 spans 13 amino acids. The germline CDR1 and CDR2 sequences are MNHEY and SVGAGI.

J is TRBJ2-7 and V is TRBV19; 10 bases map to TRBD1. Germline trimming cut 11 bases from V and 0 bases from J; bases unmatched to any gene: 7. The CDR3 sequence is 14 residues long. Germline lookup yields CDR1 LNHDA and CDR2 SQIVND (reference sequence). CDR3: CAVAGTGDSYEQYF. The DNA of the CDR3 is TGTGCCGTCGCCGGGACAGGGGACTCCTACGAGCAGTACTTC.

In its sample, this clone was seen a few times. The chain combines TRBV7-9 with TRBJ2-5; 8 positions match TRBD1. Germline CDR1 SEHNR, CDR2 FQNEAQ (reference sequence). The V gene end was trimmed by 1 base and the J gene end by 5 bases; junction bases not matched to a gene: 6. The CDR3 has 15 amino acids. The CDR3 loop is CASSLVAGGIETQYF. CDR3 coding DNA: TGTGCCAGCAGCTTAGTTGCAGGGGGCATCGAGACCCAGTACTTC. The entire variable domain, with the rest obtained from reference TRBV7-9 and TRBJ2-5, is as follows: DTGVSQNPRHKITKRGQNVTFRCDPISEHNRLYWYRQTLGQGPEFLTYFQNEAQLEKSRLLSDRFSAERPKGSFSTLEIQRTEQGDSAMYLCASSLVAGGIETQYFGPGTRLLVL.

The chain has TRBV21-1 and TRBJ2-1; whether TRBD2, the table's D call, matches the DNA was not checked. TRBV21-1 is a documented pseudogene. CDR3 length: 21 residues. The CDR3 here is CASSNFLAGDKVYRSYNEQFF. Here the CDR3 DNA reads TGTGCCAGCAGCAATTTTCTAGCGGGGGACAAAGTTTACCGCTCCTACAATGAGCAGTTCTTC.

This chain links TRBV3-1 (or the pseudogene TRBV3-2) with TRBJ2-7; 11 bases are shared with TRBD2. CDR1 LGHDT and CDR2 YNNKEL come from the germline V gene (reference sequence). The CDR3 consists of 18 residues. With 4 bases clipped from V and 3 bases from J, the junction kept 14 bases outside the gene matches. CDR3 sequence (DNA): TGTGCCAGCAGCCTCGCCCACCTGACTAGCGGGACTCACTACGAGCAGTACTTC. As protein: CASSLAHLTSGTHYEQYF.

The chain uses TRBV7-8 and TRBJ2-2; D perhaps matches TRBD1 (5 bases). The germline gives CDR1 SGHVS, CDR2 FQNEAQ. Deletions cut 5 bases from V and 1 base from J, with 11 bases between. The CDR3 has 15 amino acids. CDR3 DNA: TGTGCCAGCAGCCATAAGGGGAAGAACACCGGGGAGCTGTTTTTT. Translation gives CASSHKGKNTGELFF.

For the CDR3, the DNA is TGTGCCAGCCGCCCTACAGGGATTGACGAGCAGTTCTTC. Protein sequence: CASRPTGIDEQFF. V and J are TRBV12-3 or TRBV12-4 and TRBJ2-1; D is perhaps TRBD1 (6 bases). This CDR3 spans 13 amino acids. V was shortened by 8 bases and J by 10 bases, with 18 bases between the two germline ends.

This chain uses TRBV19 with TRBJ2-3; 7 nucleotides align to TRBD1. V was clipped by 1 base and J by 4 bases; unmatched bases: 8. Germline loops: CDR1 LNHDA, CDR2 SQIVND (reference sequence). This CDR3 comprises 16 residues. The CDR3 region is CASSIGEGAGADTQYF. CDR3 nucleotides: TGTGCCAGTAGTATAGGTGAGGGGGCCGGGGCAGATACGCAGTATTTT.

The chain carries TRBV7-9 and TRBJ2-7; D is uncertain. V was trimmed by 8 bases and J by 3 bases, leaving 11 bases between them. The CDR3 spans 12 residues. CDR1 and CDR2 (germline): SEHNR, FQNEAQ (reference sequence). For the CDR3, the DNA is TGTGCCAGCGGTGGTAGAGGCTACGAGCAGTACTTC. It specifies CASGGRGYEQYF.

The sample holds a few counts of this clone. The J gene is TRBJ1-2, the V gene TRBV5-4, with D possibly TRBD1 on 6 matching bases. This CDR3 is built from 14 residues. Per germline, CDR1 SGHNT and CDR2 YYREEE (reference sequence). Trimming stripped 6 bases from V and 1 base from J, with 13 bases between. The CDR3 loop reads CASNVQGVNYGYTF. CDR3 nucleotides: TGTGCCAGCAACGTACAGGGAGTTAACTATGGCTACACCTTC.